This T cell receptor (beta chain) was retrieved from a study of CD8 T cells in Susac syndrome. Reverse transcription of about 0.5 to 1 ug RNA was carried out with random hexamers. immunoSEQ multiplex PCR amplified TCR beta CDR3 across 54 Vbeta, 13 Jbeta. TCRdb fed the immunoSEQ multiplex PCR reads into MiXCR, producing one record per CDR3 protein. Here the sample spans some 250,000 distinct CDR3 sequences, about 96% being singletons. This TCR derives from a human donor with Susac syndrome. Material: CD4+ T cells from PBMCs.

The CDR3 sequence: CASSTGGYVEQFF. CDR3 nucleotides: TGTGCCAGCAGCACGGGGGGTTATGTTGAGCAGTTCTTC. J is TRBJ2-1 and V is TRBV9; 7 positions agree with TRBD2. The CDR3 runs 13 residues. The germline gives CDR1 SGDLS, CDR2 YYNGEE. V shed 4 bases, J shed 9 bases, and the junction held 7 bases outside the gene matches.